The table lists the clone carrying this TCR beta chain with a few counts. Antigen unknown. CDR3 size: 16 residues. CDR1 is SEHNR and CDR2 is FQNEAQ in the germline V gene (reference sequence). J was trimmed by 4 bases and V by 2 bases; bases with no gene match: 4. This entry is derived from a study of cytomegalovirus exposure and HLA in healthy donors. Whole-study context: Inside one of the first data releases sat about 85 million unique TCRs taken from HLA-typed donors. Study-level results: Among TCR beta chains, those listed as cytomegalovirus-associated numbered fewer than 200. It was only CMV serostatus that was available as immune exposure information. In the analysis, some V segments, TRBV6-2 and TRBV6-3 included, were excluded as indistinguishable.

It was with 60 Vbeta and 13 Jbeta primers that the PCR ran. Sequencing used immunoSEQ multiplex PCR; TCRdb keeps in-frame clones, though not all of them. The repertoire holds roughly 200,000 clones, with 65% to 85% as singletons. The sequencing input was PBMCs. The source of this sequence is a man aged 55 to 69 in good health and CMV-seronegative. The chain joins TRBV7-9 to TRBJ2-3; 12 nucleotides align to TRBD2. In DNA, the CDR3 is TGTGCCAGCAGCTTACTAGCGGGGGGGCATGCAGATACGCAGTATTTT. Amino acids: CASSLLAGGHADTQYF.